These T cell receptor beta chains were read from a single sample in a study of blood T cell repertoires in COVID-19. Sequencing used immunoSEQ multiplex PCR; TCRdb keeps in-frame clones, though not all of them. The data show roughly 150,000 clones, with 90% seen just once and roughly 9.6% held by the top ten. The sample comprised peripheral blood. The source of these receptors is an elderly woman with acute or convalescent COVID-19. Each CDR3 is given with its conserved first and last residue. A D gene is named only where the DNA matches it firmly.

TRBV27	TRBJ1-3	TRBD1	CASSLNRGYGNTIYF	TGTGCCAGCAGTTTGAACAGGGGTTATGGAAACACCATATATTTT
TRBV24-1	TRBJ2-3	.	CATSDLVRGLCTDTQYF	TGTGCCACCAGTGATTTAGTTCGGGGGTTATGCACAGATACGCAGTATTTT
TRBV12-3/TRBV12-4	TRBJ1-1	.	CASSFTIAEAFF	TGTGCCAGCAGTTTTACTATCGCTGAAGCTTTCTTT
TRBV19	TRBJ1-2	TRBD1	CASSIASGTGRSQGYTF	TGTGCCAGTAGTATCGCATCCGGGACAGGGAGGAGTCAAGGCTACACCTTC
TRBV19	TRBJ1-5	.	CASSIFTSGNQPQHF	TGTGCCAGTAGTATATTTACTTCGGGCAATCAGCCCCAGCATTTT
TRBV12-3/TRBV12-4	TRBJ1-2	.	CASSLGTVFYTF	TGTGCCAGCAGTTTGGGGACTGTCTTCTACACCTTC
TRBV5-6	TRBJ2-3	TRBD2	CASRGGTSGTTQYF	TGTGCCAGCAGGGGCGGGACTAGCGGTACTACGCAGTATTTT
TRBV10-3	TRBJ1-6	.	CAISERETDYSPLHF	TGTGCCATCTCGGAGAGGGAGACGGACTATTCACCCCTCCACTTT
TRBV11-2	TRBJ1-2	.	CASSLGSAPWRRGYTF	TGTGCCAGCAGCTTAGGATCGGCACCCTGGAGACGTGGCTACACCTTC
TRBV5-1	TRBJ1-1	.	CASSPIRNGNTEAFF	TGCGCCAGCAGCCCCATCAGGAATGGGAACACTGAAGCTTTCTTT
TRBV18	TRBJ1-5	TRBD1	CASSQGQGDQPQHF	TGTGCCAGCTCACAGGGACAGGGTGACCAGCCCCAGCATTTT
TRBV5-1	TRBJ2-7	.	CASSLGTATPYEQYF	TGCGCCAGCAGCTTGGGTACAGCCACCCCCTACGAGCAGTACTTC
TRBV2	TRBJ1-2	.	CASSGGVYYGYTF	TGTGCCAGCAGTGGGGGAGTTTACTATGGCTACACCTTC
TRBV3-1/TRBV3-2	TRBJ2-7	.	CASSLRRGEQYF	TGTGCCAGCAGCCTCCGGAGAGGCGAGCAGTACTTC
TRBV9	TRBJ2-5	TRBD2	CASSSSGTSLETQYF	TGTGCCAGCAGCTCTTCCGGGACTAGCTTAGAGACCCAGTACTTC
TRBV9	TRBJ1-1	.	CASSVNQGYTEAFF	TGTGCCAGCAGCGTTAACCAGGGATACACTGAAGCTTTCTTT
TRBV27	TRBJ1-1	TRBD1	CASIWEGQEDPNTEAFF	TGTGCCAGCATTTGGGAGGGACAGGAAGACCCGAACACTGAAGCTTTCTTT
TRBV29-1	TRBJ1-5	.	CSVETTEGQPQHF	TGCAGCGTTGAAACTACAGAGGGTCAGCCCCAGCATTTT
TRBV18	TRBJ1-1	.	CASSRQNTEAFF	TGTGCCAGCTCACGACAGAACACTGAAGCTTTCTTT
TRBV4-1	TRBJ2-3	TRBD2	CASSQGLAASTDTQYF	TGCGCCAGCAGCCAGGGACTAGCGGCAAGCACAGATACGCAGTATTTT